Below, 15 T cell receptor beta chains from the same sample are listed, as sequenced in a study of T cell repertoires in cytomegalovirus infection. One entry per CDR3 protein, called by TCRdb with MiXCR from the reads. The repertoire holds around 270,000 distinct CDR3 sequences, with approximately 10% as singletons. Sequences were obtained from PBMCs. The source of these receptors is a human donor in good health (CMV status not recorded). Some clones in this sample may be carry-over from other donors' samples.

This clonotype was counted between two and nine times. This sequence joins TRBV18 and TRBJ1-4, with TRBD1 as a possible D gene (6 bases). V was clipped by 2 bases and J by 8 bases, with 9 bases between them. Germline loops: CDR1 KGHSH, CDR2 LQKENI. CDR3 length: 13 amino acids. CDR3 in amino acids: CASSPGTREKLFF. The CDR3 DNA follows: TGTGCCAGCTCACCAGGGACAAGGGAAAAACTGTTTTTT.

This clonotype was recorded many times. The gene calls are TRBV30 and TRBJ2-1; D is possibly TRBD2 (5 bases). This CDR3 spans 18 amino acids. Trimming removed 0 bases from V and 5 bases from J, with 23 bases in between. Germline V gives CDR1 GTSNPN, CDR2 SVGIG (reference sequence). CDR3 sequence reads: CAWSVYGGLTTIDNEQFF. CDR3 nucleotides: TGTGCCTGGAGTGTGTATGGCGGACTCACCACGATTGACAATGAGCAGTTCTTC.

The genes are TRBV20-1 and TRBJ2-2, with a tentative D call TRBD2 (7 bases). V lost 6 bases and J lost 2, with 13 bases in between. This CDR3 comprises 14 residues. Germline-derived CDR1 and CDR2 are DFQATT and SNEGSKA (reference sequence). CDR3 amino acids: CSARGLLNTGELFF. Here the CDR3 DNA reads TGCAGTGCCAGGGGACTACTCAACACCGGGGAGCTGTTTTTT.

This clonotype was detected only a few times. The chain recombines TRBV12-3 or TRBV12-4 with TRBJ1-1, with 8 bases lining up with TRBD1. The CDR3 has 15 residues. After removal of 2 bases from V and 5 bases from J, the junction contained 7 bases not matched to a gene. The CDR3 here is CASSLRTGSRTEAFF. The CDR3 DNA reads TGTGCCAGCAGTTTAAGGACAGGGAGTAGAACTGAAGCTTTCTTT.

This clonotype has at least ten counts. The chain is built from TRBV7-8 and TRBJ2-3; a possible D gene is TRBD2 (6 bases). The CDR3 has 14 amino acids. Germline CDR1 SGHVS, CDR2 FQNEAQ. V was shortened by 5 bases and J by 0 bases, with 9 bases between the two germline ends. The CDR3 DNA reads as TGTGCCAGCAGCGAGGCGGGGAGCACAGATACGCAGTATTTT. Its protein is CASSEAGSTDTQYF.

Ten or more counts support this clonotype. V is TRBV24-1 and J is TRBJ2-2; 11 bases align to TRBD2. The CDR3 has 19 residues. Unmatched junction bases numbered 12, after V lost 3 bases and J lost 4 bases. Looked up from germline, CDR1 is KGHDR and CDR2 is SFDVKD. CDR3 in amino acids: CATSDASGTSGARTGELFF. Here the CDR3 DNA reads TGTGCCACCAGTGATGCGTCCGGGACTAGCGGAGCCCGCACCGGGGAGCTGTTTTTT.

This clonotype was detected many times. The chain uses TRBV7-2 and TRBJ1-1; D not certain. Germline CDR1 reads SGHTA; CDR2 reads FQGNSA. V was cut by 5 bases and J by 0 bases, with 4 bases left in between. CDR3 length equals 12 residues. CDR3: CASSHLNTEAFF. CDR3 bases: TGTGCCAGCAGCCATCTGAACACTGAAGCTTTCTTT.

This clonotype was seen many times. The gene calls are TRBV7-8 and TRBJ2-3; 10 bases line up with TRBD2. V shed 3 bases and J 5 bases; nucleotides not matched to a gene: 5. Germline V gene lookup returns CDR1 SGHVS and CDR2 FQNEAQ. This CDR3 has 15 amino acids. The CDR3: CASSFTSGAVDTQYF. CDR3 DNA sequence: TGTGCCAGCAGCTTTACTAGCGGGGCCGTAGATACGCAGTATTTT.

In this sample, this clonotype turned up many times. The rearrangement joins TRBV7-6 to TRBJ1-1, with 9 bases that match TRBD1. Germline V gives CDR1 SGHVS, CDR2 FNYEAQ. V dropped 6 bases and J dropped 1; count of bases not matched to a gene: 6. CDR3 length equals 15 residues. The chain's CDR3 is CASSLIQGANTEAFF. The CDR3 DNA sequence: TGTGCCAGCAGTTTAATACAGGGGGCGAACACTGAAGCTTTCTTT.

This clonotype showed up just a few times. The V gene is TRBV28, the J gene TRBJ2-7; 13 bases agree with TRBD2. The CDR3 spans 15 residues. After removal of 4 bases from V and 6 bases from J, the junction contained 6 bases not matched to a gene. Germline V gene sequence: CDR1 MDHEN, CDR2 SYDVKM. The CDR3 DNA reads as TGTGCCAGCAGTTCCAGGACTAGCGGGAGCACCGAGCAGTACTTC. Translated, it gives CASSSRTSGSTEQYF.

This clonotype was found many times. The chain joins TRBV7-2 to TRBJ1-3; D may be TRBD1 (5 bases). The CDR3 contains 18 residues. Trimming shortened V by 2 bases and J by 0 bases, and 17 bases separated the two germline ends. The germline V gene encodes CDR1 SGHTA and CDR2 FQGNSA. CDR3 sequence reads: CASSLWVSGASSGNTIYF. The CDR3 DNA reads TGTGCCAGCAGCTTATGGGTTTCCGGGGCCTCCTCTGGAAACACCATATATTTT.

V is TRBV7-9 and J is TRBJ2-7; D is possibly TRBD2 (6 bases). The CDR3 runs 15 residues. V was cut by 1 base and J by 3 bases, with 13 bases left in between. The germline V gene encodes CDR1 SEHNR and CDR2 FQNEAQ (reference sequence). For the CDR3, the DNA is TGTGCCAGCAGCTTAGTTTCTAGCGCGAACTACGAGCAGTACTTC. It specifies CASSLVSSANYEQYF.

This clonotype was counted many times. V gene TRBV7-2 combines with J gene TRBJ2-1; D may be TRBD2 (5 bases). This CDR3 comprises 14 residues. Germline values: CDR1 SGHTA, CDR2 FQGNSA. The V and J ends lost 0 bases and 9 bases respectively, with 12 bases between them. CDR3 amino acids: CASSLALRGLEQFF. The CDR3 nucleotides read TGTGCCAGCAGCTTAGCGCTGCGAGGGCTTGAGCAGTTCTTC.

The sample holds many counts of this clonotype. The gene calls are TRBV7-2 and TRBJ2-1, with 10 bases that match TRBD1. Per the germline V gene, CDR1 is SGHTA and CDR2 is FQGNSA. The CDR3 totals 15 residues. Trimming cost V 5 bases and J 3 bases; bases outside gene matches: 4. The CDR3 here is CASSRQGAVYNEQFF. In DNA form, the CDR3 reads TGTGCCAGCAGCCGACAGGGGGCAGTCTACAATGAGCAGTTCTTC.

This clonotype was seen repeatedly, ten times or more. V and J are TRBV12-3 or TRBV12-4 and TRBJ1-1; no reliable D call. The CDR3 covers 14 residues. Trimming pared 6 bases from V and 6 bases from J, leaving 17 bases between. The CDR3 region has the DNA TGTGCCAGCAGACTCAATCCCGAGTGGGCTGAAGCTTTCTTT. Encoded protein: CASRLNPEWAEAFF.